Listed below are T cell receptor beta chains from one sample, sequenced in a study of shared clonotypes between healthy human individuals. Assay: immunoSEQ multiplex PCR; the TCRdb copy retains only in-frame clones and omits some. The sample consists of some 2 million clones, about 95% of them appearing once. Sequencing was carried out using naive CD8+ T cells sorted from blood. These receptor sequences come from a man between 18 and 35 years old in good health. Each CDR3 is given with its conserved first and last residue. Fields, in order: V gene, J gene, CDR3 length, CDR3 protein.

v_gene: TRBV28
j_gene: TRBJ1-2
len: 14
CDR3aa: CASSFLAGSGSYTF

v_gene: TRBV5-1
j_gene: TRBJ2-7
len: 13
CDR3aa: CASSLAGTVEQYF

v_gene: TRBV7-2
j_gene: TRBJ1-1
len: 13
CDR3aa: CASSQGTNTEAFF

v_gene: TRBV5-6
j_gene: TRBJ2-1
len: 14
CDR3aa: CASSRWTDYNEQFF

v_gene: TRBV28
j_gene: TRBJ2-2
len: 15
CDR3aa: CASSLLRGGTGELFF

v_gene: TRBV6-1
j_gene: TRBJ2-7
len: 14
CDR3aa: CASSEASLSREQYF

v_gene: TRBV11-2
j_gene: TRBJ1-1
len: 11
CDR3aa: CASSSTAEAFF

v_gene: TRBV9
j_gene: TRBJ2-7
len: 14
CDR3aa: CASSPGGDLVEQYF

v_gene: TRBV4-3
j_gene: TRBJ1-5
len: 13
CDR3aa: CASSQEHGWPQHF

v_gene: TRBV4-1
j_gene: TRBJ1-4
len: 17
CDR3aa: CASSQGQLSATNEKLFF

v_gene: TRBV5-6
j_gene: TRBJ1-2
len: 14
CDR3aa: CASSLQDSNYGYTF

v_gene: TRBV9
j_gene: TRBJ2-7
len: 15
CDR3aa: CASSVGSGRTYEQYF

v_gene: TRBV5-1
j_gene: TRBJ2-1
len: 14
CDR3aa: CASSPHQGYNEQFF

v_gene: TRBV7-3
j_gene: TRBJ2-7
len: 16
CDR3aa: CASGYTAGDILGEQYF

v_gene: TRBV10-3
j_gene: TRBJ2-1
len: 15
CDR3aa: CAIRSVSGGDNEQFF

v_gene: TRBV6-5
j_gene: TRBJ2-1
len: 15
CDR3aa: CASNIAPSSYNEQFF

v_gene: TRBV6-1
j_gene: TRBJ1-1
len: 11
CDR3aa: CASALNTEAFF

v_gene: TRBV6-1
j_gene: TRBJ1-6
len: 15
CDR3aa: CASSELVQGASPLHF

v_gene: TRBV9
j_gene: TRBJ1-6
len: 14
CDR3aa: CASSVEGLNSPLHF

v_gene: TRBV7-9
j_gene: TRBJ2-1
len: 12
CDR3aa: CASSLGGYEQFF

v_gene: TRBV7-9
j_gene: TRBJ1-1
len: 15
CDR3aa: CASSLVLGANTEAFF

v_gene: TRBV28
j_gene: TRBJ1-1
len: 14
CDR3aa: CASERQGLNTEAFF

v_gene: TRBV10-2
j_gene: TRBJ2-2
len: 13
CDR3aa: CATGTGIGGELFF

v_gene: TRBV28
j_gene: TRBJ1-5
len: 15
CDR3aa: CASGQEGAYNQPQHF

v_gene: TRBV11-2
j_gene: TRBJ2-6
len: 19
CDR3aa: CASSSIQGRDHAGANVLTF

v_gene: TRBV12-2
j_gene: TRBJ2-1
len: 12
CDR3aa: CASRLFPHEQFF

v_gene: TRBV5-6
j_gene: TRBJ1-4
len: 15
CDR3aa: CASSRGVGTNEKLFF

v_gene: TRBV10-1
j_gene: TRBJ2-7
len: 16
CDR3aa: CASSTGLAGEPYEQYF

v_gene: TRBV6-5
j_gene: TRBJ1-1
len: 15
CDR3aa: CASSYLSGANTEAFF

v_gene: TRBV5-1
j_gene: TRBJ2-7
len: 14
CDR3aa: CASSFQAIEGEQYF

v_gene: TRBV5-1
j_gene: TRBJ2-7
len: 12
CDR3aa: CASNAGSYEQYF

v_gene: TRBV9
j_gene: TRBJ1-5
len: 13
CDR3aa: CASSVSSNQPQHF

v_gene: TRBV29-1
j_gene: TRBJ2-1
len: 16
CDR3aa: CSVVAGGPLIYNEQFF

v_gene: TRBV9
j_gene: TRBJ2-2
len: 15
CDR3aa: CASSVVSGAGGELFF

v_gene: TRBV30
j_gene: TRBJ1-1
len: 15
CDR3aa: CAWSVGQGRRTEAFF

v_gene: TRBV27
j_gene: TRBJ1-5
len: 14
CDR3aa: CASSLAGGVQPQHF

v_gene: TRBV7-2
j_gene: TRBJ2-5
len: 12
CDR3aa: CASSWNLETQYF

v_gene: TRBV5-1
j_gene: TRBJ2-7
len: 14
CDR3aa: CASSLAGSGYEQYF

v_gene: TRBV7-9
j_gene: TRBJ2-2
len: 18
CDR3aa: CATPPGWTGGMNTGELFF

v_gene: TRBV30
j_gene: TRBJ2-5
len: 13
CDR3aa: CAWSLDREETQYF

v_gene: TRBV28
j_gene: TRBJ1-4
len: 14
CDR3aa: CASSLLGGNEKLFF

v_gene: TRBV2
j_gene: TRBJ2-3
len: 16
CDR3aa: CASSEALQGSTDTQYF

v_gene: TRBV27
j_gene: TRBJ1-2
len: 16
CDR3aa: CASSLLGQGIGHGYTF

v_gene: TRBV27
j_gene: TRBJ2-7
len: 14
CDR3aa: CASSPQTGPYEQYF

v_gene: TRBV19
j_gene: TRBJ2-7
len: 11
CDR3aa: CASSSGSEQYF

v_gene: TRBV11-3
j_gene: TRBJ2-1
len: 16
CDR3aa: CASSLGRGLEGNEQFF

v_gene: TRBV5-4
j_gene: TRBJ2-7
len: 13
CDR3aa: CASSFGGAGEQYF

v_gene: TRBV5-6
j_gene: TRBJ2-4
len: 13
CDR3aa: CASSRADRDIQYF

v_gene: TRBV4-1
j_gene: TRBJ1-6
len: 16
CDR3aa: CASSQVWDRGNSPLHF

v_gene: TRBV7-9
j_gene: TRBJ2-7
len: 12
CDR3aa: CASSLARYEQYF

v_gene: TRBV27
j_gene: TRBJ2-3
len: 13
CDR3aa: CASSPRVIDTQYF

v_gene: TRBV4-1
j_gene: TRBJ2-7
len: 15
CDR3aa: CASSLRLAGGYEQYF